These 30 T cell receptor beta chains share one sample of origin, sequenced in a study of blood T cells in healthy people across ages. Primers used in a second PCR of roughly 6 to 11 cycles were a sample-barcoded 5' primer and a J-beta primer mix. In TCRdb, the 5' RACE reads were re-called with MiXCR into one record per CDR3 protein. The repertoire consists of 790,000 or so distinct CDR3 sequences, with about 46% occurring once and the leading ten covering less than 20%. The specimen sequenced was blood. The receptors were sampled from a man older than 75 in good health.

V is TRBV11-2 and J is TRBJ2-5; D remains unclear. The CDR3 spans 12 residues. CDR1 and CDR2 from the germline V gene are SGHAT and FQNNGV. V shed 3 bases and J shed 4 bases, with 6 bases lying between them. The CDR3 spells CASSFTLETQYF. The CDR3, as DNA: TGTGCCAGCAGCTTCACCCTAGAGACCCAGTACTTC.

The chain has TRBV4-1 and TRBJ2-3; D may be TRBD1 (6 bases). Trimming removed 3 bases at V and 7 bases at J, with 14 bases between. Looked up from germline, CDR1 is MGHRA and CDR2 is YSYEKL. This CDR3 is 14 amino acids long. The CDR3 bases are TGCGCCAGCAGCCATCCAAACAGGGCCAATACGCAGTATTTT. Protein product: CASSHPNRANTQYF.

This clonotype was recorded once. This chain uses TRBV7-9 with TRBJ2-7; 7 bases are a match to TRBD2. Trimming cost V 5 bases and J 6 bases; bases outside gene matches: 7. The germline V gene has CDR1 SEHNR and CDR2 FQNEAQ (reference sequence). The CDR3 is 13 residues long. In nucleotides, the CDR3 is TGTGCCAGCAGCATCCGGGAGGACGGCGAGCAGTACTTC. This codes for CASSIREDGEQYF.

CDR3 in DNA: TGTGCCAGCAGCAAAGCAAATCAGGCCAATGAGCAGTTCTTC. Protein: CASSKANQANEQFF. The chain is built from TRBV14 and TRBJ2-1; no definite D call. The CDR3 runs to 14 residues. CDR1 and CDR2 from the germline V gene are SGHDN and FVKESK. V was shortened by 5 bases and J by 6 bases, with 14 bases between the two germline ends.

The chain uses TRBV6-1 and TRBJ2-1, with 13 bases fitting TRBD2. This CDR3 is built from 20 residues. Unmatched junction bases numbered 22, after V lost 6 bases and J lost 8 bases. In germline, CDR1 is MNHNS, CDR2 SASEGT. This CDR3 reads CASSPLPGDSSGLAGHEQFF. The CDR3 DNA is TGTGCCAGCAGCCCCTTACCAGGGGATTCATCGGGACTAGCGGGACATGAGCAGTTCTTC.

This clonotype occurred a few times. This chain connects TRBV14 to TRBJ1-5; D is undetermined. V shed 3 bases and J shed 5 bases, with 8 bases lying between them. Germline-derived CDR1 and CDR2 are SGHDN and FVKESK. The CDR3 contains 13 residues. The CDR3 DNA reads TGTGCCAGCAGCCACTCCGGGGATCAGCCCCAGCATTTT. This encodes CASSHSGDQPQHF. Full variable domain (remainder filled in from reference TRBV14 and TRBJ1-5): EAGVTQFPSHSVIEKGQTVTLRCDPISGHDNLYWYRRVMGKEIKFLLHFVKESKQDESGMPNNRFLAERTGGTYSTLKVQPAELEDSGVYFCASSHSGDQPQHFGDGTRLSIL.

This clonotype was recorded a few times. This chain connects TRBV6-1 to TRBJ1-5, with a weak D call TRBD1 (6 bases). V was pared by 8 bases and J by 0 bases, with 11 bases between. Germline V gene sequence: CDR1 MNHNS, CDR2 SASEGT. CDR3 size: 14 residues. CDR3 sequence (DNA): TGTGCCAGCTCTGGACAGAATAGCAATCAGCCCCAGCATTTT. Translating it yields CASSGQNSNQPQHF.

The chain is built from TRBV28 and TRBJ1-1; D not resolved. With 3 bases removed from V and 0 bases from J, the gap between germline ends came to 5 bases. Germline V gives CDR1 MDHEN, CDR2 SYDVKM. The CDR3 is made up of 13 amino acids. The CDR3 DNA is TGTGCCAGCAGTTTCGTCGTGAACACTGAAGCTTTCTTT. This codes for CASSFVVNTEAFF. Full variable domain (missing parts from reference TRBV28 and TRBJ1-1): DVKVTQSSRYLVKRTGEKVFLECVQDMDHENMFWYRQDPGLGLRLIYFSYDVKMKEKGDIPEGYSVSREKKERFSLILESASTNQTSMYLCASSFVVNTEAFFGQGTRLTVV.

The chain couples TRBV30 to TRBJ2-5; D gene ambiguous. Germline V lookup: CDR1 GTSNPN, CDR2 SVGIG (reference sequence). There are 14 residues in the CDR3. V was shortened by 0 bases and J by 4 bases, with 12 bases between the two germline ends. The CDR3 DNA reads TGTGCCTGGAGTGTAGTGGGCTCCCCAGAGACCCAGTACTTC. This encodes CAWSVVGSPETQYF.

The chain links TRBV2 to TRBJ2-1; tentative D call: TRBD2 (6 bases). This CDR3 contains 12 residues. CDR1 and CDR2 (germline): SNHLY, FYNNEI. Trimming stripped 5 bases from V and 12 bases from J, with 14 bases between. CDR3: CASSWGGDGQFF. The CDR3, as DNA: TGTGCCAGCAGTTGGGGCGGGGATGGGCAGTTCTTC. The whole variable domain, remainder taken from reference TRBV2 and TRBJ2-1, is EPEVTQTPSHQVTQMGQEVILRCVPISNHLYFYWYRQILGQKVEFLVSFYNNEISEKSEIFDDQFSVERPDGSNFTLKIRSTKLEDSAMYFCASSWGGDGQFFGPGTRLTVL.

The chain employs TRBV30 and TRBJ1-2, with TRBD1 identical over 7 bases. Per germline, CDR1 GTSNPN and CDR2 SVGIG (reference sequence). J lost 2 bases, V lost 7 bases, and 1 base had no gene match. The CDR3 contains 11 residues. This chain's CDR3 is CASGQNYGYTF. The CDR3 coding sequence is TGTGCCTCGGGACAGAACTATGGCTACACCTTC. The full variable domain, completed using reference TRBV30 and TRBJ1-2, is SQTIHQWPATLVQPVGSPLSLECTVEGTSNPNLYWYRQAAGRGLQLLFYSVGIGQISSEVPQNLSASRPQDRQFILSSKKLLLSDSGFYLCASGQNYGYTFGSGTRLTVV.

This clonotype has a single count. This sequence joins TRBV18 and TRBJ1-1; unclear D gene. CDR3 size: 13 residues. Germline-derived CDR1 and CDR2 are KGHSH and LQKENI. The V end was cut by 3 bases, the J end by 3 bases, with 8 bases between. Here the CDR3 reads CASSPKSDTEAFF. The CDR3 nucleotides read TGTGCCAGCTCACCTAAATCGGACACTGAAGCTTTCTTT.

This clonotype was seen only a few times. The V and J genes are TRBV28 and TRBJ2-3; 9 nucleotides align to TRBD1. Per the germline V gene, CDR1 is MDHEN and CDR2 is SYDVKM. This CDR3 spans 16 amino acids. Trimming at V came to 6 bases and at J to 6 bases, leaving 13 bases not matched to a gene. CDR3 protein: CASRALPGQGGDTQYF. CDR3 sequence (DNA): TGTGCCAGCAGAGCCCTTCCGGGACAGGGCGGGGATACGCAGTATTTT.

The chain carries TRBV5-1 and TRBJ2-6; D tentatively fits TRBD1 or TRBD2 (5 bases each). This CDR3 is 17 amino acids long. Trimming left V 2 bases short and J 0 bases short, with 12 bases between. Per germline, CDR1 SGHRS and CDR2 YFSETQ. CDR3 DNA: TGCGCCAGCAGCTTTCGAAGGGACCTCTCTGGGGCCAACGTCCTGACTTTC. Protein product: CASSFRRDLSGANVLTF.

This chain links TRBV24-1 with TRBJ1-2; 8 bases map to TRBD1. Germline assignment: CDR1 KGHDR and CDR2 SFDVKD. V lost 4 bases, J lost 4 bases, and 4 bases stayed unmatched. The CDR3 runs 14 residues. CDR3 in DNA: TGTGCCACCAGTGACCAGGACAGGGCCTATGGCTACACCTTC. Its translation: CATSDQDRAYGYTF.

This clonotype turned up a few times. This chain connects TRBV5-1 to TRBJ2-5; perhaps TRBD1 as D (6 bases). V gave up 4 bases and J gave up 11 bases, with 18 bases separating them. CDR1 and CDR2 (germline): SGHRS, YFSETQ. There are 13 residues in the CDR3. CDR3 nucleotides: TGCGCCAGCAGCGAAGGACAGAACAATGAGCAGTACTTC. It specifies CASSEGQNNEQYF.

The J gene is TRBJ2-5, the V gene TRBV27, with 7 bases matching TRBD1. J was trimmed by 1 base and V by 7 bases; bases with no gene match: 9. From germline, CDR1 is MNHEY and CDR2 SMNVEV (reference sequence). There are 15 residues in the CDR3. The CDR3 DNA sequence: TGTGCCAGCACCAGGAGGACAGGACGCCAAGAGACCCAGTACTTC. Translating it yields CASTRRTGRQETQYF.

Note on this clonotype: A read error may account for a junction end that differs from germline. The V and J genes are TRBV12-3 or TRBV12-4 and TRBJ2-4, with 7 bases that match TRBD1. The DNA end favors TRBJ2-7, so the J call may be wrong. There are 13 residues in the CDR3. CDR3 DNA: TGTGTCAGCAGTCTATGGGACAGAGCCGAGCAGTACTTC. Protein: CVSSLWDRAEQYF.

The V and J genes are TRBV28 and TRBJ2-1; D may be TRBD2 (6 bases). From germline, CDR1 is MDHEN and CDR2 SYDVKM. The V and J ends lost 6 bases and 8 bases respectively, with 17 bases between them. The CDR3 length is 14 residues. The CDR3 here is CASSYIGGRYEQFF. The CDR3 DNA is TGTGCCAGCAGCTATATTGGAGGGAGGTATGAGCAGTTCTTC.

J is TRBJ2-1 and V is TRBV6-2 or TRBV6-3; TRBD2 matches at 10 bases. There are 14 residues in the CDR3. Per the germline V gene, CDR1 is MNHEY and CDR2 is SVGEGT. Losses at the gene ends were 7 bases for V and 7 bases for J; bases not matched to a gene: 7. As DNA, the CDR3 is TGTGCCAGCACACTCGCTAGCGGGAGAAATGAGCAGTTCTTC. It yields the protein CASTLASGRNEQFF.

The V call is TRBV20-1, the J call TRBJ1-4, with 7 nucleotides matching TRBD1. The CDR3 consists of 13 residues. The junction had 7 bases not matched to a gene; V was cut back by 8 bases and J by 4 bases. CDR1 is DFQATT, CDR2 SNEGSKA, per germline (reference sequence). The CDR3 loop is CSIGGQLNEKLFF. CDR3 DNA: TGCAGTATTGGGGGACAGCTTAATGAAAAACTGTTTTTT.

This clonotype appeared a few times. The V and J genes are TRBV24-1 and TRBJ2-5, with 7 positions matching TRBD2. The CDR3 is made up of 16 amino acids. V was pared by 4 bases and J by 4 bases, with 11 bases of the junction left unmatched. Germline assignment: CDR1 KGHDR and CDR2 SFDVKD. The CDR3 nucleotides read TGTGCCACCAGTGACCCTCAACTAGCGCCAGGAGAGACCCAGTACTTC. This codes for CATSDPQLAPGETQYF.

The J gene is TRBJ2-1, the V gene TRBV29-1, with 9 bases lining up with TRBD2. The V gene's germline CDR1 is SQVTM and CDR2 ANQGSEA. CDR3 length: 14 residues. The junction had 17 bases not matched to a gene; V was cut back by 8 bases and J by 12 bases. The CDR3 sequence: CSSKLAGPTSGQFF. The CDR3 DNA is TGCAGCTCCAAACTAGCGGGCCCAACATCTGGGCAGTTCTTC.

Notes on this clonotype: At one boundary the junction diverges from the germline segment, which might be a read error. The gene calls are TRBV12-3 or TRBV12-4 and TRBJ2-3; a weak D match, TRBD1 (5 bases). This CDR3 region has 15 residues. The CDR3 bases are TGTGCCAGCAGTTTTTCCCAGGGTATTCCAGATGCGCAGTATTTT. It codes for CASSFSQGIPDAQYF.

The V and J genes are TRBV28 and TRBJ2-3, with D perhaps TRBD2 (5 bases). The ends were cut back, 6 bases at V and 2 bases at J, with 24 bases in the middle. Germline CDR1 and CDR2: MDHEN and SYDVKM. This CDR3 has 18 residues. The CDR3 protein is CASSIPFAEGRTTDTQYF. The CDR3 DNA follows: TGTGCCAGCAGCATCCCTTTTGCCGAAGGGAGAACCACAGATACGCAGTATTTT.

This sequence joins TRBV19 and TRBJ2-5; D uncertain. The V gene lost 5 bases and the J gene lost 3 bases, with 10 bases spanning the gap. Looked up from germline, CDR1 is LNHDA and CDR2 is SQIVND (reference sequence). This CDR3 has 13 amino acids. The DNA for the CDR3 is TGTGCCAGTAGTTTTTCTAAAAAAGAGACCCAGTACTTC. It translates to CASSFSKKETQYF.

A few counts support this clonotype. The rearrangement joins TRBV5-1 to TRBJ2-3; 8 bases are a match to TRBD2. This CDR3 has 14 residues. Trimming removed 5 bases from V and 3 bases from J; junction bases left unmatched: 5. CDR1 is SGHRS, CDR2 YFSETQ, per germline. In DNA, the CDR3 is TGCGCCAGCAGGAGCGGGAGTGTAACAGATACGCAGTATTTT. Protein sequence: CASRSGSVTDTQYF.

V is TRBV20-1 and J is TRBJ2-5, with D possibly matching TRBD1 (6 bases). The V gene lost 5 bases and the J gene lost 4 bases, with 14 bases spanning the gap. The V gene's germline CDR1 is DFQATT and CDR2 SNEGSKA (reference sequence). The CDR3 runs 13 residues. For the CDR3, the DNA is TGCAGTGCTCCCGACAGGACGGTAGAGACCCAGTACTTC. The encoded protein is CSAPDRTVETQYF.

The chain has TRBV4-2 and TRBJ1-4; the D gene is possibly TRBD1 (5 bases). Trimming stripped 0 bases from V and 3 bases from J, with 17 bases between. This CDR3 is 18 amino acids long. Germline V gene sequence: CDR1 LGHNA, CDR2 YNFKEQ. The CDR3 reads CASSQDPGTIAPNEKLFF. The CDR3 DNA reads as TGTGCCAGCAGCCAAGATCCAGGGACGATCGCTCCTAATGAAAAACTGTTTTTT.

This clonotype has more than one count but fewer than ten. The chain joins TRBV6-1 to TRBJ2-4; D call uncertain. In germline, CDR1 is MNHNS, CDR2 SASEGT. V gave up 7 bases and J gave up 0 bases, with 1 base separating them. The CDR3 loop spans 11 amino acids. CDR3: CASTAKNIQYF. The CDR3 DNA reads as TGTGCCAGCACAGCCAAAAACATTCAGTACTTC.